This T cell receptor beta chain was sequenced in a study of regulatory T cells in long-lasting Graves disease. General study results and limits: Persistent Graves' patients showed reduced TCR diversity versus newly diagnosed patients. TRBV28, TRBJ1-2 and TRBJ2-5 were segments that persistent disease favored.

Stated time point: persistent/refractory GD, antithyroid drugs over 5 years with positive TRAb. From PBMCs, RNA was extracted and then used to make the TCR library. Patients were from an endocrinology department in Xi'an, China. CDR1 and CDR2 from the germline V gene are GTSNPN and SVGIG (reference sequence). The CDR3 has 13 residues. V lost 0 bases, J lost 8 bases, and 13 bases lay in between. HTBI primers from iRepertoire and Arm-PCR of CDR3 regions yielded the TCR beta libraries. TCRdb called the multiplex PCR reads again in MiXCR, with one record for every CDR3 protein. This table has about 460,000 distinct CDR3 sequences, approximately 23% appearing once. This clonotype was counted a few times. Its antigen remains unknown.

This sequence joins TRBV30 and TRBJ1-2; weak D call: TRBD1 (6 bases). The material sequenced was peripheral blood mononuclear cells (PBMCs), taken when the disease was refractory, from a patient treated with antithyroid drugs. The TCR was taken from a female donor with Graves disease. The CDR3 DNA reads TGTGCCTGGAGTGTACACAGGGCGGGAGGCTACACCTTC. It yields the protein CAWSVHRAGGYTF.